This T cell receptor (beta chain) was captured by sequencing in a study of OX40 agonist ivuxolimab in advanced cancers. As for the study in general: Every patient in dose escalation had hepatocellular carcinoma, melanoma, renal cell or head and neck cancer.

Trimming removed 2 bases from V and 4 bases from J; junction bases left unmatched: 8. Germline assignment: CDR1 SGHTA and CDR2 FQGNSA. The CDR3 is made up of 17 amino acids. This table comes from immunoSEQ multiplex PCR, and its TCRdb copy is limited to in-frame clones, with some not included. Of under 140,000 clones listed, around 90% are singletons. The sample consisted of CD4+ or CD8+ T cells sorted from blood, taken in a trial of the OX40 agonist ivuxolimab. The clonotype was recovered from an adult with an advanced solid tumor such as melanoma, head and neck, liver or kidney cancer. The chain combines TRBV7-2 with TRBJ2-1, with 10 bases identical to TRBD2. As DNA, the CDR3 is TGTGCCAGCAGCTTACCCGATGGACTAGCGGTTTACAATGAGCAGTTCTTC. This gives the protein CASSLPDGLAVYNEQFF.